This T cell receptor (beta chain) was sequenced during a study of shared clonotypes between healthy human individuals. Per the germline V gene, CDR1 is SGHTA and CDR2 is FQGNSA. This CDR3 has 13 residues. V dropped 1 base and J dropped 3 bases, with 7 bases sitting between them. Sequenced by immunoSEQ multiplex PCR; TCRdb stores in-frame clones only, minus some. The sample comprises approximately 1.5 million clones, around 98% of which are singletons, and about 0.45% rests with the top ten. Details on this clone: Other DNA variants within this sample encode the same CDR3.

The chain has TRBV7-2 and TRBJ2-7, with D perhaps given as TRBD1 or TRBD2 (5 bases each). The sequencing input was naive CD4+ T cells sorted from blood. Subset given: CD45RA+ positively selected. The receptor was derived from a man aged 25 to 40 in good health. CDR3 residues: CASSLGGFYEQYF. Here the CDR3 DNA reads TGTGCCAGCAGCTTAGGGGGGTTCTACGAGCAGTACTTC.